This T cell receptor beta chain was retrieved from a study of T cells in Graves' hyperthyroidism and ophthalmopathy (dated by TCRdb to the late 2010s). About the full investigation: Peripheral blood samples were taken at the time of initial diagnosis, prior to any treatment. TCR V-J signatures able to tell the groups apart were searched for in a discovery cohort of approximately 95 patients, of whom about 40 had Graves' ophthalmopathy and 57 had stable Graves' hyperthyroidism. Whether ophthalmopathy could be predicted prospectively was tested in an independent validation cohort made up of roughly 19 hyperthyroidism patients plus 17 patients who later progressed to ophthalmopathy. The 90 or so discovery patients were randomly split 7:3 into training and test sets. In addition, the study compared T-cell repertoires in thyroid tissue and in blood from six Graves' hyperthyroidism patients. Once sampling was done, hyperthyroidism patients were given methimazole at a starting dose of 30 mg daily, whereas ophthalmopathy patients were given high-dose intravenous methylprednisolone. The paper describes TCR Vbeta CDR3 sequencing of 120 to 150 peripheral blood samples, made up of 43 ophthalmopathy patients, some 76 hyperthyroidism patients and around 17 progressor patients.

The CDR3 runs 12 amino acids, cysteine and phenylalanine included. Of the read, only the CDR3 DNA is kept; its 36 bases are in frame from base 1. V sheds 1 base and J sheds 7 bases, leaving 7 bases between their ends. In its sample, this clonotype was seen a few times. Its target antigen remains unknown. Base qualities are not at hand, and no much larger clone is one base apart. The study at large found these results: Ophthalmopathy was separated from stable hyperthyroidism by a 13 V-J signature model, with around 88% sensitivity and around 81% specificity obtained in cross-validation and 80%/75% obtained in testing. In validation, progression to ophthalmopathy was predicted by the model with 70.59% sensitivity and around 76% specificity, a median of roughly six months before onset. No statistical method was used to set the sample size in advance, and investigators knew the group allocation. Most expanded thyroid clonotypes (frequency above 0.001) were also found in blood, which suggests that blood repertoires may mirror thyroid immune responses.

Ophthalmopathy patients had moderately to severely active disease, Clinical Activity Score of at least 3, NOSPECS grade of at least 4, and duration under 3 months. Patients with uncontrolled infections, other autoimmune diseases, pregnancy or lactation were excluded. Clinical symptoms, serum thyroxine and TRAb, thyroid ultrasound, and orbital computed tomography formed the basis for the diagnoses. PBMCs were separated from over 9 ml of fresh peripheral blood using Ficoll-Paque density gradient centrifugation. Total RNA was extracted with Trizol reagent, and quality was checked on an Agilent 2100 Bioanalyzer. TCR beta CDR3 regions were amplified from RNA transcripts. The first round of RT-PCR for the TCR CDR3 was performed with the HTBI primer set and the Qiagen OneStep RT-PCR kit. The libraries were constructed in a second round of multiplex PCR and then size-selected and purified. Sequencing of the libraries was done on an Illumina HiSeq2000 using paired-end 100 bp reads. In the original analysis: SOAPnuke was used to process the raw data, removing reads that contained adapters or uncalled bases, had a mean Phred below 15, or lacked an exact match to the constant primer or identifier. COPE v1.2.5 was used to merge high-quality paired reads, and clonotypes were defined as unique nucleotide sequences. MiTCR v1.1 was used to align clonotypes to the IMGT TRBV, TRBD and TRBJ reference segments. The analysis included only V-J combinations with a frequency above 0.0001, which together covered 98% to 99.2% of the repertoires. The TCS score was defined as the ratio of F50 (clonal expansion) to E x V (chaos), calculated using BLOSUM62-based TCRdist between CDR3 peptides within each V-J. Welch's t-statistics and random forest reduced 500 to 650 V-J features to 10 to 15, which were used in a naive Bayes classifier (R e1071). TCRdb redid the processing of the public reads, applying fastp at Q25 and MiXCR, and retained in-frame beta chains. For every CDR3 protein sequence, its rows merge into one entry that carries the most common genes and DNA. The V and J calls were not made by the authors but by TCRdb's processing. The sample table contains about 410,000 distinct CDR3 sequences; only one count was recorded for over 12% of them. Of the sample, approximately 13% falls within the top ten clones.

This TCR derives from a man aged 18 to 30 with Graves' ophthalmopathy. The rearrangement combines TRBV12-3 or TRBV12-4 with TRBJ1-1; the D region possibly corresponds to TRBD1 (5 bases align). Specimen: blood. In nucleotides, the sequence is TGTGCCAGCAGTTTAGGGGGCCATGAAGCTTTCTTT. This gives the protein CASSLGGHEAFF.